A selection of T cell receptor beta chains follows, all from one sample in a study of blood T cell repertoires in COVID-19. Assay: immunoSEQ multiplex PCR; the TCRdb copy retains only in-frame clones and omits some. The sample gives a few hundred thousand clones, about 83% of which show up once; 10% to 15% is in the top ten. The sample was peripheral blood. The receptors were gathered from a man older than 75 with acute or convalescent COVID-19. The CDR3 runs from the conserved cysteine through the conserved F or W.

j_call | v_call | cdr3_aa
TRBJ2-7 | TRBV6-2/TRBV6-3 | CASSSPTNYEQYF
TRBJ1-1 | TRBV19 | CASSILGREAFF
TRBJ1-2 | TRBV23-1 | CASSQPRGGRRFYGYTF
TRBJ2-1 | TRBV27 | CASSLLWGKSNEQFF
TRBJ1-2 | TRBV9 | CASSAGTGAPMDGYTF
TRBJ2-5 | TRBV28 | CASSSPGGGRETQYF
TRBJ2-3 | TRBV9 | CASSVGGLRTDTQYF
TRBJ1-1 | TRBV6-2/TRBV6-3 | CASSYDEGSITEAFF
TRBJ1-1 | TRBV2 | CASSGGRGRTEAFF
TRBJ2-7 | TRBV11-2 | CASSKTSGGSYEQYF
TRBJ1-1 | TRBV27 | CASSLSYETSTEAFF
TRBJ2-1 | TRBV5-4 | CASSLGTSGDNEQFF
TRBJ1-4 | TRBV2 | CASSARTNEKLFF
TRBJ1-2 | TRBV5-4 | CASSLVGAGGYTF
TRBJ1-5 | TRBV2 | CASRQGVSNQPQHF
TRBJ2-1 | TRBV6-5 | CASSYVRGPGVEQFF
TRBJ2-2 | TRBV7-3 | CASSLRDRGDSGELFF
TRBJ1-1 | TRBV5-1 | CASSLIDPKRAEAFF
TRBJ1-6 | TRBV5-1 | CASSLTVNSPLHF
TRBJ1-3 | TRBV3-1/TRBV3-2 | CASSFSCSLGNTIYF
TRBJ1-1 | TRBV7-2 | CASSSRDTLLVAEAFF
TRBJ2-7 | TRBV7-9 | CASSFQPGLAGEQYF